A single sample is the source of the 18 T cell receptor beta chains below, sequenced in a study of blood T cell repertoires in COVID-19. The table came from immunoSEQ multiplex PCR; TCRdb's copy has only in-frame clones and leaves some out. Among a few hundred thousand clones listed, roughly 84% were seen once. The sample taken for sequencing was peripheral blood. The receptors were gathered from a person aged 65 to 79 with COVID-19, enrolled during active disease.

The V call is TRBV7-2, the J call TRBJ1-1; TRBD1 is a possible D gene (6 bases). The V gene lost 5 bases and the J gene lost 0 bases, with 13 bases spanning the gap. This CDR3 region has 15 residues. CDR1 and CDR2 from the germline V gene are SGHTA and FQGNSA. This CDR3 is CASSPGQSMNTEAFF. The CDR3 nucleotides are TGTGCCAGCAGCCCCGGACAGTCGATGAACACTGAAGCTTTCTTT.

The chain recombines TRBV5-6 with TRBJ2-3; D is possibly TRBD2 (5 bases). The germline V and J ends were trimmed by 1 base and 2 bases, with 11 bases remaining between them. This CDR3 is built from 15 residues. Germline V gives CDR1 SGHDT, CDR2 YYEEEE. The DNA for the CDR3 is TGTGCCAGCAGCTTGCTGGACCGGGACACAGATACGCAGTATTTT. Protein: CASSLLDRDTDTQYF. Filled out from reference TRBV5-6 and TRBJ2-3, the complete variable domain reads DAGVTQSPTHLIKTRGQQVTLRCSPKSGHDTVSWYQQALGQGPQFIFQYYEEEERQRGNFPDRFSGHQFPNYSSELNVNALLLGDSALYLCASSLLDRDTDTQYFGPGTRLTVL.

CDR3 DNA sequence: TGTGCCACCAGCAGCGGTTGGGGGGGCGAGGGTGGCTACACCTTC. Translating gives CATSSGWGGEGGYTF. The chain combines TRBV15 with TRBJ1-2; D is perhaps TRBD1 (6 bases). The germline V gene has CDR1 LNHNV and CDR2 YYDKDF (reference sequence). Trimming left V 3 bases short and J 7 bases short, with 18 bases between. The CDR3 has 15 amino acids.

V usage is TRBV5-1 and J usage is TRBJ2-3; possible D gene TRBD1, 6 bases. CDR1 is SGHRS and CDR2 is YFSETQ in the germline V gene. Deletions cut 0 bases from V and 6 bases from J, with 14 bases between. The CDR3 contains 15 residues. The CDR3 protein is CASSLGTVKGDTQYF. DNA for the CDR3: TGCGCCAGCAGCTTGGGGACAGTCAAAGGGGATACGCAGTATTTT. Full variable domain (missing parts from reference TRBV5-1 and TRBJ2-3): KAGVTQTPRYLIKTRGQQVTLSCSPISGHRSVSWYQQTPGQGLQFLFEYFSETQRNKGNFPGRFSGRQFSNSRSEMNVSTLELGDSALYLCASSLGTVKGDTQYFGPGTRLTVL.

This rearrangement joins TRBV9 to TRBJ1-6, with TRBD1 matching 7 bases. Germline CDR1 SGDLS, CDR2 YYNGEE. V lost 4 bases to trimming and J lost 6 bases; unmatched junction nucleotides: 13. CDR3 length: 17 residues. The CDR3 DNA reads as TGTGCCAGCAGCCCCTGGGGACAGTCCAGTTTTAATTCACCCCTCCACTTT. Encoded protein: CASSPWGQSSFNSPLHF.

The V gene is TRBV7-9, the J gene TRBJ2-3, with 7 bases that match TRBD2. Germline V lookup: CDR1 SEHNR, CDR2 FQNEAQ (reference sequence). The CDR3 loop spans 14 amino acids. Trimming took 4 bases from V and 2 from J; bases not matched to a gene: 3. The CDR3 DNA reads TGTGCCAGCAGCTCGAGCGGGAACACAGATACGCAGTATTTT. Translation gives CASSSSGNTDTQYF.

V is TRBV30 and J is TRBJ1-4; D not certain. The CDR3 totals 16 residues. The ends were cut back, 0 bases at V and 0 bases at J, with 11 bases in the middle. Germline-derived CDR1 and CDR2 are GTSNPN and SVGIG (reference sequence). CDR3 protein: CAWSVRGVATNEKLFF. In nucleotides, the CDR3 is TGTGCCTGGAGTGTACGCGGAGTTGCAACTAATGAAAAACTGTTTTTT.

V usage is TRBV19 and J usage is TRBJ2-5; 7 bases match TRBD2. J was trimmed by 1 base and V by 6 bases; bases with no gene match: 8. The CDR3 loop spans 15 amino acids. Per germline, CDR1 LNHDA and CDR2 SQIVND (reference sequence). CDR3 DNA sequence: TGTGCCAGTAGGACAACTGCTAGCGGCCAAGAGACCCAGTACTTC. This codes for CASRTTASGQETQYF.

The rearrangement links TRBV19 to TRBJ1-3; 7 nucleotides match TRBD1. The CDR3 consists of 15 residues. With V trimmed by 3 bases and J by 4 bases, 6 bases remained unmatched. The germline V gene has CDR1 LNHDA and CDR2 SQIVND (reference sequence). The CDR3 spells CASSIGRGFGNTIYF. CDR3 nucleotides: TGTGCCAGTAGTATCGGCAGGGGGTTCGGAAACACCATATATTTT.

The rearrangement links TRBV3-1 (or the pseudogene TRBV3-2) to TRBJ2-1; no clear D gene. Germline V gene sequence: CDR1 LGHDT, CDR2 YNNKEL (reference sequence). CDR3 length: 11 residues. V shed 6 bases and J shed 5 bases, with 5 bases lying between them. CDR3 residues: CASRRNNEQFF. CDR3 DNA: TGTGCCAGCAGGCGCAACAATGAGCAGTTCTTC.

J is TRBJ1-6 and V is TRBV6-4; the D gene is possibly TRBD1 (6 bases). CDR3 length: 17 amino acids. V was pared by 6 bases and J by 8 bases, with 23 bases between. Germline V gene sequence: CDR1 MRHNA, CDR2 SNTAGT. The CDR3 DNA reads as TGTGCCAGCAGGCCACAGGGAACGGGATTTATAGATTCACCCCTCCACTTT. Amino acid sequence: CASRPQGTGFIDSPLHF.

The chain has TRBV5-4 and TRBJ1-1; TRBD1 is a possible D gene (5 bases). CDR1 and CDR2 (germline): SGHNT, YYREEE (reference sequence). This CDR3 comprises 13 residues. Trimming took off 0 bases at V and 6 bases at J, with 9 bases between the two ends. The CDR3 region has the DNA TGTGCCAGCAGCTTGGTGGGGGGAGCTGAAGCTTTCTTT. Amino acid sequence: CASSLVGGAEAFF.

This clone was counted between two and nine times. The chain has TRBV5-4 and TRBJ2-7; a possible D gene is TRBD1 (6 bases). Trimming took off 3 bases at V and 6 bases at J, with 22 bases between the two ends. CDR1 is SGHNT and CDR2 is YYREEE in the germline V gene (reference sequence). CDR3 length: 16 residues. Written as DNA, the CDR3 is TGTGCCAGCAGCTCGGGGCCCGGGACAACGCTTGCCGAGCAGTACTTC. Its translation: CASSSGPGTTLAEQYF.

V and J are TRBV30 and TRBJ2-1; 10 bases are a match to TRBD2. Germline V gene data show CDR1 as GTSNPN and CDR2 as SVGIG (reference sequence). Trimming cost V 3 bases and J 0 bases; bases outside gene matches: 11. The CDR3 covers 18 residues. The CDR3 spells CAWSKAGGVSGSYNEQFF. The CDR3 DNA follows: TGTGCCTGGAGCAAAGCGGGAGGGGTTTCCGGCTCCTACAATGAGCAGTTCTTC.

The chain links TRBV5-4 to TRBJ2-7; 10 bases are shared with TRBD1. CDR3 length equals 14 residues. The germline gives CDR1 SGHNT, CDR2 YYREEE (reference sequence). The V and J ends lost 10 bases and 0 bases, in that order; junction bases with no gene match: 7. In DNA form, the CDR3 reads TGTGCCTGGGCCGGGGACAGGGGCTCCTACGAGCAGTACTTC. As protein: CAWAGDRGSYEQYF.

This chain connects TRBV19 to TRBJ1-4; 10 bases match TRBD1. Germline lookup yields CDR1 LNHDA and CDR2 SQIVND (reference sequence). The CDR3 is 13 amino acids. V shed 7 bases, J shed 7 bases, and the junction held 3 bases outside the gene matches. This CDR3 reads CASMDRGSEKLFF. CDR3 bases: TGTGCCAGTATGGACAGGGGGTCTGAAAAACTGTTTTTT.

The CDR3 nucleotides read TGTGCCAGCAGCTTAAGGACAGGGGCTAATGAAAAACTGTTTTTT. It is translated as CASSLRTGANEKLFF. V and J are TRBV5-4 and TRBJ1-4; TRBD1 agrees at 9 bases. Germline values: CDR1 SGHNT, CDR2 YYREEE (reference sequence). The V segment lost 2 bases and the J segment 3 bases; nucleotides outside the gene matches: 2. There are 15 residues in the CDR3.

The chain couples TRBV25-1 to TRBJ1-1, with D tentatively TRBD1 (5 bases). The germline V and J ends were trimmed by 6 bases and 2 bases, with 13 bases remaining between them. Per germline, CDR1 MGHDK and CDR2 SYGVNS. CDR3 length: 14 amino acids. The CDR3 bases are TGTGCCAGCAGCCAAGCGGGGCTCAACACTGAAGCTTTCTTT. This translates into CASSQAGLNTEAFF. Full variable domain (outside the CDR3, taken from reference TRBV25-1 and TRBJ1-1): EADIYQTPRYLVIGTGKKITLECSQTMGHDKMYWYQQDPGMELHLIHYSYGVNSTEKGDLSSESTVSRIRTEHFPLTLESARPSHTSQYLCASSQAGLNTEAFFGQGTRLTVV.